Following are 32 T cell receptor beta chains from one sample sequenced in a study of CD8 T cells in ankylosing spondylitis. TCRdb analysed the 5' RACE reads with MiXCR anew, one entry per CDR3 protein. The sample gives 230,000 or so distinct CDR3 sequences, about a sixth of which show up once; approximately 33% is in the top ten. Sequencing was carried out using blood, either unsorted or a sorted T cell fraction (not recorded which). These receptors were taken from a male donor with ankylosing spondylitis or in good health (not recorded which).

At least ten counts were recorded for this clonotype. The V gene is TRBV3-1, the J gene TRBJ2-7, with 9 nucleotides matching TRBD1. The V and J ends lost 6 bases and 0 bases, in that order; junction bases with no gene match: 6. The CDR3 totals 15 residues. Looked up from germline, CDR1 is LGHDT and CDR2 is YNNKEL (reference sequence). DNA of the CDR3: TGTGCCAGCAGTCGGGACAGGGTGGGCTCCTACGAGCAGTACTTC. It translates to CASSRDRVGSYEQYF.

This clonotype was seen only a few times. The chain recombines TRBV6-5 with TRBJ2-7; D possibly corresponds to TRBD2 (5 bases). V dropped 0 bases and J dropped 5 bases, with 14 bases sitting between them. The CDR3 spans 15 residues. The germline gives CDR1 MNHEY, CDR2 SVGAGI. DNA for the CDR3: TGTGCCAGCAGTTACTCTAGGAGCCCCGGGAACGAGCAGTACTTC. As protein: CASSYSRSPGNEQYF.

This clonotype has ten or more counts. The DNA of the CDR3 is TGCAGCGTTGAATGGGCGGGACTAGCGGACAATGAGCAGTTCTTC. Translation: CSVEWAGLADNEQFF. The chain is built from TRBV29-1 and TRBJ2-1; 11 nucleotides line up with TRBD2. Germline V lookup: CDR1 SQVTM, CDR2 ANQGSEA. The junction had 5 bases not matched to a gene; V was cut back by 2 bases and J by 5 bases. The CDR3 extends over 15 amino acids.

This chain joins TRBV4-3 and TRBJ2-3, with TRBD2 identical over 8 bases. This CDR3 contains 17 residues. Looked up from germline, CDR1 is LGHNA and CDR2 is YSLEER. V gave up 0 bases and J gave up 5 bases; unmatched junction bases: 10. CDR3 sequence reads: CASSQDLTAGVQDTQYF. Written as DNA, the CDR3 is TGCGCCAGCAGCCAAGATCTAACAGCGGGAGTTCAAGATACGCAGTATTTT.

This clonotype was recorded at least ten times. The rearrangement links TRBV29-1 to TRBJ2-7, with 9 bases fitting TRBD1. V lost 6 bases to trimming and J lost 3 bases; unmatched junction nucleotides: 6. There are 13 residues in the CDR3. Germline V gives CDR1 SQVTM, CDR2 ANQGSEA. CDR3 in DNA: TGCAGCGTGCCCGGGACAGGGTTCTACGAGCAGTACTTC. It codes for CSVPGTGFYEQYF.

This clonotype has at least ten counts. CDR3 bases: TGTGCCACAATAGCGGAATCCTACAATGAGCAGTTCTTC. It translates to CATIAESYNEQFF. The rearrangement joins TRBV10-3 to TRBJ2-1; a weak D match, TRBD2 (6 bases). The CDR3 has 13 residues. Trimming removed 10 bases at V and 1 base at J, with 11 bases between. Germline values: CDR1 ENHRY, CDR2 SYGVKD.

The V call is TRBV7-9, the J call TRBJ2-7, with D maybe TRBD2 (5 bases). Germline CDR1 SEHNR, CDR2 FQNEAQ (reference sequence). This CDR3 is built from 14 residues. The V and J ends lost 5 bases and 4 bases respectively, with 15 bases between them. The CDR3 nucleotides are TGTGCCAGCAGCCTTAGTTCACTAGTTTACGAGCAGTACTTC. Residues: CASSLSSLVYEQYF. Full variable domain (rest looked up from reference TRBV7-9 and TRBJ2-7): DTGVSQNPRHKITKRGQNVTFRCDPISEHNRLYWYRQTLGQGPEFLTYFQNEAQLEKSRLLSDRFSAERPKGSFSTLEIQRTEQGDSAMYLCASSLSSLVYEQYFGPGTRLTVT.

This clonotype was observed a handful of times. The V call is TRBV29-1, the J call TRBJ2-7; 8 bases are shared with TRBD1. Germline CDR1 is SQVTM and CDR2 is ANQGSEA. V shed 4 bases and J 5 bases; nucleotides not matched to a gene: 4. The CDR3 is 12 residues long. This chain's CDR3 is CSVAPTGDEQYF. CDR3 nucleotides: TGCAGCGTTGCCCCGACAGGGGACGAGCAGTACTTC.

This clonotype has at least ten counts. The V call is TRBV12-3 or TRBV12-4, the J call TRBJ2-3; 11 bases are a match to TRBD2. V lost 6 bases, J lost 0 bases, and 8 bases stayed unmatched. CDR3 length: 17 residues. The CDR3 protein is CASRIGLAGTSTDTQYF. DNA of the CDR3: TGTGCCAGCAGGATAGGACTAGCGGGTACTAGCACAGATACGCAGTATTTT.

This clonotype was recorded at least ten times. The chain employs TRBV6-2 or TRBV6-3 and TRBJ2-1; 9 bases fit TRBD2. There are 16 residues in the CDR3. J gave up 7 bases and V 2 bases, and 9 bases lay outside the gene matches. Germline CDR1 is MNHEY and CDR2 is SVGEGT. CDR3 in DNA: TGTGCCAGCAGTTACCCTATGAAGACTAGCGGTAATGAGCAGTTCTTC. Translating it yields CASSYPMKTSGNEQFF.

This clonotype came up a few times. The J gene is TRBJ2-7, the V gene TRBV12-3 or TRBV12-4; TRBD1 aligns across 11 bases. Trimming removed 7 bases from V and 3 bases from J; junction bases left unmatched: 8. CDR3 size: 15 residues. CDR3 in amino acids: CASTLFGTGGYEQYF. CDR3 DNA sequence: TGTGCCAGCACTCTTTTTGGGACAGGGGGCTACGAGCAGTACTTC.

This clonotype was counted between two and nine times. The chain combines TRBV27 with TRBJ2-3; tentative D call: TRBD1 (5 bases). V dropped 2 bases and J dropped 6 bases, with 18 bases sitting between them. The germline gives CDR1 MNHEY, CDR2 SMNVEV (reference sequence). The CDR3 spans 16 residues. The chain's CDR3 is CASSLTGAPAYDTQYF. CDR3 sequence (DNA): TGTGCCAGCAGTTTAACTGGGGCCCCAGCGTACGATACGCAGTATTTT.

This clonotype has a count of ten or more. The J gene is TRBJ2-3, the V gene TRBV6-1, with 11 bases identical to TRBD2. The V segment lost 9 bases and the J segment 4 bases; nucleotides outside the gene matches: 9. This CDR3 contains 15 residues. In germline, CDR1 is MNHNS, CDR2 SASEGT. Here the CDR3 DNA reads TGTGCCAGTACACTAGCGGGAGAAGGCGCAGATACGCAGTATTTT. Protein product: CASTLAGEGADTQYF.

There are a few counts of this clonotype. The V and J genes are TRBV5-1 and TRBJ2-6; weak D call: TRBD2 (7 bases). Trimming stripped 0 bases from V and 3 bases from J, with 10 bases between. The CDR3 covers 16 residues. From germline, CDR1 is SGHRS and CDR2 YFSETQ. The CDR3 region is CASSLEGEGGANVLTF. The CDR3, as DNA: TGCGCCAGCAGCTTGGAGGGGGAGGGTGGGGCCAACGTCCTGACTTTC. Full variable domain (remainder filled in from reference TRBV5-1 and TRBJ2-6): KAGVTQTPRYLIKTRGQQVTLSCSPISGHRSVSWYQQTPGQGLQFLFEYFSETQRNKGNFPGRFSGRQFSNSRSEMNVSTLELGDSALYLCASSLEGEGGANVLTFGAGSRLTVL.

Many counts were recorded for this clonotype. The chain combines TRBV5-1 with TRBJ2-1; 8 bases are shared with TRBD2. Trimming cost V 0 bases and J 6 bases; bases outside gene matches: 5. CDR1 is SGHRS, CDR2 YFSETQ, per germline. The CDR3 is 15 residues long. The CDR3 sequence is CASSLVQREFNEQFF. For the CDR3, the DNA is TGCGCCAGCAGCTTGGTCCAGCGGGAGTTCAATGAGCAGTTCTTC. Supplemented by reference TRBV5-1 and TRBJ2-1, the full variable domain reads KAGVTQTPRYLIKTRGQQVTLSCSPISGHRSVSWYQQTPGQGLQFLFEYFSETQRNKGNFPGRFSGRQFSNSRSEMNVSTLELGDSALYLCASSLVQREFNEQFFGPGTRLTVL.

V gene TRBV19 combines with J gene TRBJ1-5; maybe TRBD1 (5 bases). CDR1 and CDR2 (germline): LNHDA, SQIVND (reference sequence). Trimming left V 7 bases short and J 1 base short, with 11 bases between. There are 14 residues in the CDR3. The CDR3: CASTAGRSNQPQHF. The CDR3 DNA reads TGTGCCAGTACCGCGGGACGGAGCAATCAGCCCCAGCATTTT.

This clonotype was found a few times. The chain couples TRBV20-1 to TRBJ2-1, with TRBD2 matching 9 bases. Germline V gene lookup returns CDR1 DFQATT and CDR2 SNEGSKA (reference sequence). The CDR3 extends over 14 amino acids. V was pared by 5 bases and J by 1 base, with 3 bases of the junction left unmatched. CDR3: CSACSGSSYNEQFF. As DNA, the CDR3 is TGCAGTGCTTGTAGCGGGAGTTCCTACAATGAGCAGTTCTTC.

The gene calls are TRBV9 and TRBJ2-1; the D is unclear. V was shortened by 3 bases and J by 4 bases, with 14 bases between the two germline ends. The CDR3 contains 15 residues. From germline, CDR1 is SGDLS and CDR2 YYNGEE. In DNA form, the CDR3 reads TGTGCCAGCAGCGCCGAGGAGACGTCATACAATGAGCAGTTCTTC. This encodes CASSAEETSYNEQFF.

This rearrangement joins TRBV4-3 to TRBJ2-7, with 8 bases fitting TRBD1. CDR1 LGHNA and CDR2 YSLEER come from the germline V gene. V lost 0 bases to trimming and J lost 5 bases; unmatched junction nucleotides: 9. This CDR3 region has 16 residues. CDR3 bases: TGCGCCAGCAGCCAAGATCTGACAGGGGTCACCCACGAGCAGTACTTC. It specifies CASSQDLTGVTHEQYF.

Only a few counts were recorded for this clonotype. V gene TRBV29-1 combines with J gene TRBJ2-7; D not resolved. V shed 7 bases and J shed 1 base, with 14 bases lying between them. Germline lookup yields CDR1 SQVTM and CDR2 ANQGSEA. The CDR3 sequence is 13 residues long. The CDR3 loop reads CSATVSPSYEQYF. Here the CDR3 DNA reads TGCAGCGCCACGGTTTCACCATCCTACGAGCAGTACTTC.

The genes are TRBV12-3 or TRBV12-4 and TRBJ1-3, with D tentatively TRBD1 (5 bases). The CDR3 loop spans 20 amino acids. Trimming took 3 bases from V and 0 from J, leaving 24 bases between them. The CDR3 DNA sequence: TGTGCCAGCAGTTTTAACCCAGGGCTGAGAAGCGACTTCTCTGGAAACACCATATATTTT. Translation: CASSFNPGLRSDFSGNTIYF.

Many counts were recorded for this clonotype. The chain is built from TRBV20-1 and TRBJ2-7; perhaps TRBD2 as D (5 bases). The CDR3 runs to 16 residues. Germline V gene data show CDR1 as DFQATT and CDR2 as SNEGSKA (reference sequence). V dropped 3 bases and J dropped 2 bases, with 20 bases sitting between them. The CDR3 reads CSASPFRAEKTYEQYF. CDR3 DNA: TGCAGTGCTAGTCCCTTTAGAGCGGAAAAGACCTACGAGCAGTACTTC.

This chain uses TRBV12-3 or TRBV12-4 with TRBJ2-2, with D hard to call. Trimming removed 3 bases at V and 2 bases at J, with 10 bases between. The CDR3 sequence is 15 residues long. For the CDR3, the DNA is TGTGCCAGCAGTTTCAGCACGGGCAACACCGGGGAGCTGTTTTTT. It yields the protein CASSFSTGNTGELFF.

The chain is built from TRBV9 and TRBJ2-6; 12 nucleotides match TRBD1. V was pared by 0 bases and J by 2 bases, with 3 bases of the junction left unmatched. This CDR3 spans 18 amino acids. Germline CDR1 is SGDLS and CDR2 is YYNGEE. CDR3: CASSVGGTGGAGANVLTF. The CDR3 region has the DNA TGTGCCAGCAGCGTAGGGGGGACAGGGGGCGCTGGGGCCAACGTCCTGACTTTC. The whole variable domain, filled in from reference TRBV9 and TRBJ2-6, reads DSGVTQTPKHLITATGQRVTLRCSPRSGDLSVYWYQQSLDQGLQFLIQYYNGEERAKGNILERFSAQQFPDLHSELNLSSLELGDSALYFCASSVGGTGGAGANVLTFGAGSRLTVL.

The sample holds a few counts of this clonotype. V and J are TRBV29-1 and TRBJ2-2, with D hard to call. V dropped 8 bases and J dropped 3 bases, with 4 bases sitting between them. Looked up from germline, CDR1 is SQVTM and CDR2 is ANQGSEA. This CDR3 spans 10 amino acids. Written as DNA, the CDR3 is TGCAGCCCGGACACCGGGGAGCTGTTTTTT. This codes for CSPDTGELFF.

This clonotype was observed a few times. The J gene is TRBJ2-3, the V gene TRBV9, with no clear D. The ends were cut back, 3 bases at V and 2 bases at J, with 16 bases in the middle. Looked up from germline, CDR1 is SGDLS and CDR2 is YYNGEE. The CDR3 runs 16 residues. CDR3 region: CASSDRFDDPTDTQYF. CDR3 in DNA: TGTGCCAGCAGCGATAGGTTTGATGACCCCACAGATACGCAGTATTTT.

This clonotype has more than one count but fewer than ten. The V call is TRBV29-1, the J call TRBJ2-7; tentatively, D is TRBD1 (6 bases). Trimming took 4 bases from V and 4 from J, leaving 14 bases between them. The CDR3 contains 13 residues. Germline CDR1 SQVTM, CDR2 ANQGSEA. CDR3 sequence: CSVVHRERYEQYF. In DNA form, the CDR3 reads TGCAGCGTTGTACACAGGGAAAGGTACGAGCAGTACTTC.

The chain couples TRBV2 to TRBJ2-1; TRBD1 or TRBD2 may be the D gene (5 bases each). This CDR3 is built from 16 residues. V was clipped by 5 bases and J by 0 bases, with 14 bases between them. Germline assignment: CDR1 SNHLY and CDR2 FYNNEI. CDR3 in amino acids: CASSPGAASSYNEQFF. CDR3 bases: TGTGCCAGCAGTCCCGGGGCGGCGAGCTCCTACAATGAGCAGTTCTTC.

V usage is TRBV4-2 and J usage is TRBJ2-2; 8 nucleotides align to TRBD1. Germline V gene lookup returns CDR1 LGHNA and CDR2 YNFKEQ. Germline trimming cut 4 bases from V and 5 bases from J; bases unmatched to any gene: 9. This CDR3 spans 16 amino acids. The CDR3 region has the DNA TGTGCCAGCAGCCCTACATCGGGACAGGCAACCGGGGAGCTGTTTTTT. Translating gives CASSPTSGQATGELFF.

This clonotype was counted between two and nine times. J is TRBJ2-1 and V is TRBV12-3 or TRBV12-4; D is unresolved. This CDR3 contains 15 residues. V was pared by 4 bases and J by 0 bases, with 10 bases between. CDR3 sequence: CASSSRASSYNEQFF. DNA for the CDR3: TGTGCCAGCAGTTCTAGGGCTAGCTCCTACAATGAGCAGTTCTTC.

V and J are TRBV10-3 and TRBJ2-5, with 7 bases that match TRBD2. Germline loops: CDR1 ENHRY, CDR2 SYGVKD. The CDR3 is 14 residues long. The V gene end was trimmed by 0 bases and the J gene end by 2 bases; junction bases not matched to a gene: 0. The DNA for the CDR3 is TGTGCCATCAGTGAGTCGGGGGGGCAAGAGACCCAGTACTTC. It encodes CAISESGGQETQYF.

This chain links TRBV20-1 with TRBJ2-1; D not resolved. The CDR3 loop spans 19 amino acids. Germline values: CDR1 DFQATT, CDR2 SNEGSKA (reference sequence). Between the trimmed V and J ends, which lost 0 bases and 0 bases, there was a span of 21 bases. CDR3 nucleotide sequence: TGCAGTGCTAGAGATTTACCCTTTTTAGTTGTTGACTCCTACAATGAGCAGTTCTTC. Its translation is CSARDLPFLVVDSYNEQFF.